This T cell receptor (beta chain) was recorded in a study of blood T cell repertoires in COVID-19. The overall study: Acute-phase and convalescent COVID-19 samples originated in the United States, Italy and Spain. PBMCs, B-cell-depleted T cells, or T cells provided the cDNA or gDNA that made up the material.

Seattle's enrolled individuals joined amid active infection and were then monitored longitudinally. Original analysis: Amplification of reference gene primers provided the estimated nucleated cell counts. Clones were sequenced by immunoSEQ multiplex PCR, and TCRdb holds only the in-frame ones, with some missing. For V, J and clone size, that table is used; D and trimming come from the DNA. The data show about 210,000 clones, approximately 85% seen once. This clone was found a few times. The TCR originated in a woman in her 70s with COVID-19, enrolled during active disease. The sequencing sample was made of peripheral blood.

This chain's CDR3 is CASGTGTSFSYEQYF. The CDR3, as DNA: TGTGCCAGCGGAACCGGGACTAGCTTTTCCTACGAGCAGTACTTC. The rearrangement uses TRBV5-4 and TRBJ2-7; 9 positions match TRBD2. Trimming cost V 7 bases and J 1 base; bases outside gene matches: 9. Per the germline V gene, CDR1 is SGHNT and CDR2 is YYREEE (reference sequence). This CDR3 contains 15 residues.